A single sample gave rise to the 32 T cell receptor beta chains below, sequenced in a study of blood T cell repertoires in COVID-19. Clones were sequenced by immunoSEQ multiplex PCR, and TCRdb holds only the in-frame ones, with some missing. The sample records about 380,000 clones, 87% being singletons. Input material: PBMCs or T cells enriched from blood (not recorded which). Receptors were obtained from a man aged 30-40 years who had recovered from COVID-19.

The CDR3 DNA is TGTGCCAGTAGGGACAGGGGAATGGGTGGGACAGATACGCAGTATTTT. Protein: CASRDRGMGGTDTQYF. The chain joins TRBV19 to TRBJ2-3, with 9 bases aligning to TRBD1. The CDR3 has 16 residues. After removal of 6 bases from V and 3 bases from J, the junction contained 10 bases not matched to a gene. Germline loops: CDR1 LNHDA, CDR2 SQIVND (reference sequence). The entire variable domain, with the rest obtained from reference TRBV19 and TRBJ2-3, is as follows: DGGITQSPKYLFRKEGQNVTLSCEQNLNHDAMYWYRQDPGQGLRLIYYSQIVNDFQKGDIAEGYSVSREKKESFPLTVTSAQKNPTAFYLCASRDRGMGGTDTQYFGPGTRLTVL.

The chain recombines TRBV4-1 with TRBJ2-7; unclear D gene. Germline assignment: CDR1 MGHRA and CDR2 YSYEKL. The CDR3 runs to 14 residues. V was pared by 2 bases and J by 3 bases, with 11 bases between. CDR3 nucleotides: TGCGCCAGCAGCCAACTTGGAGATAACTACGAGCAGTACTTC. This encodes CASSQLGDNYEQYF.

V is TRBV6-4 and J is TRBJ2-3, with 9 bases aligning to TRBD1. CDR1 MRHNA and CDR2 SNTAGT come from the germline V gene. The CDR3 consists of 16 residues. With 3 bases clipped from V and 4 bases from J, the junction kept 8 bases outside the gene matches. CDR3 region: CASSETATGGSDTQYF. As DNA, the CDR3 is TGTGCCAGCAGTGAAACTGCGACAGGGGGATCAGATACGCAGTATTTT.

This clone was seen once. The CDR3 DNA reads as TGCGCCAGCAGAACAGGGGATTCACCCCTCCACTTT. This encodes CASRTGDSPLHF. The chain employs TRBV5-1 and TRBJ1-6; TRBD1 aligns across 7 bases. This CDR3 comprises 12 residues. Germline V gene sequence: CDR1 SGHRS, CDR2 YFSETQ. Unmatched junction bases numbered 1, after V lost 5 bases and J lost 8 bases. The full variable domain, in which reference TRBV5-1 and TRBJ1-6 provide the parts outside the CDR3, is KAGVTQTPRYLIKTRGQQVTLSCSPISGHRSVSWYQQTPGQGLQFLFEYFSETQRNKGNFPGRFSGRQFSNSRSEMNVSTLELGDSALYLCASRTGDSPLHFGNGTRLTVT.

The rearrangement uses TRBV24-1 and TRBJ1-2, with D perhaps TRBD1 (5 bases). Germline assignment: CDR1 KGHDR and CDR2 SFDVKD. This CDR3 region has 14 residues. Trimming pared 5 bases from V and 5 bases from J, leaving 14 bases between. CDR3 sequence reads: CATSARGDRYGYTF. Written as DNA, the CDR3 is TGTGCCACCAGTGCGCGGGGCGATCGGTATGGCTACACCTTC.

The V gene is TRBV5-1, the J gene TRBJ1-1; D is perhaps TRBD1 (5 bases). There are 12 residues in the CDR3. Trimming shortened V by 5 bases and J by 5 bases, and 10 bases separated the two germline ends. From germline, CDR1 is SGHRS and CDR2 YFSETQ. The CDR3 DNA follows: TGCGCCAGCAGTGAAAGGGGAACTGAAGCTTTCTTT. Translation gives CASSERGTEAFF.

The chain links TRBV27 to TRBJ1-5, with 11 bases that match TRBD1. After removal of 6 bases from V and 4 bases from J, the junction contained 2 bases not matched to a gene. The CDR3 extends over 14 amino acids. Germline V gives CDR1 MNHEY, CDR2 SMNVEV (reference sequence). The CDR3 DNA is TGTGCCAGCAGGGGACAGGGGGAAAATCAGCCCCAGCATTTT. This codes for CASRGQGENQPQHF.

The CDR3 here is CASSQDSYGYTF. DNA for the CDR3: TGCGCCAGCAGTCAGGACAGCTATGGCTACACCTTC. The rearrangement links TRBV10-2 to TRBJ1-2; possible D gene TRBD1, 6 bases. The V end lost 5 bases, the J end lost 4 bases, and 8 bases lay between the germline ends. Looked up from germline, CDR1 is WSHSY and CDR2 is SAAADI. This CDR3 has 12 amino acids.

This chain uses TRBV7-2 with TRBJ2-3; 9 bases fit TRBD2. The J segment lost 15 bases and the V segment lost 4 bases, leaving 14 bases of the junction unmatched. CDR3 length: 14 amino acids. CDR1 is SGHTA, CDR2 FQGNSA, per germline. The CDR3 spells CASSSGGRASGDYF. The CDR3 bases are TGTGCCAGCAGCTCCGGGGGGAGGGCTAGCGGGGACTATTTT.

The chain employs TRBV12-3 or TRBV12-4 and TRBJ1-2; TRBD1 might be the D (6 bases). The germline V and J ends were trimmed by 5 bases and 8 bases, with 15 bases remaining between them. CDR3 length equals 13 residues. CDR3 region: CASSARGSWGYTF. The CDR3 DNA follows: TGTGCCAGCAGTGCCAGGGGATCGTGGGGCTACACCTTC.

The genes are TRBV5-1 and TRBJ1-5; TRBD1 agrees at 10 bases. Losses at the gene ends were 4 bases for V and 2 bases for J; bases not matched to a gene: 6. Looked up from germline, CDR1 is SGHRS and CDR2 is YFSETQ. The CDR3 extends over 16 amino acids. The CDR3 loop is CASSPGQGVGNQPQHF. In DNA, the CDR3 is TGCGCCAGCAGCCCAGGACAGGGGGTAGGCAATCAGCCCCAGCATTTT.

This clone has a single count. The chain is built from TRBV20-1 and TRBJ2-1; TRBD2 matches 7 bases. V gave up 3 bases and J gave up 5 bases; unmatched junction bases: 4. CDR1 and CDR2 (germline): DFQATT, SNEGSKA (reference sequence). The CDR3 extends over 13 amino acids. CDR3 sequence (DNA): TGCAGTGCTAGTCCCCGGGGGGACAATGAGCAGTTCTTC. Translated: CSASPRGDNEQFF.

The V call is TRBV9, the J call TRBJ2-1, with 9 positions matching TRBD2. CDR1 SGDLS and CDR2 YYNGEE come from the germline V gene. V shed 0 bases, J shed 4 bases, and the junction held 2 bases outside the gene matches. CDR3 length: 15 amino acids. CDR3 coding DNA: TGTGCCAGCAGCGTAGATAGCGGGGGATACAATGAGCAGTTCTTC. Its translation is CASSVDSGGYNEQFF.

This chain links TRBV10-1 with TRBJ1-3; weak D call: TRBD1 (5 bases). This CDR3 contains 15 residues. In germline, CDR1 is WNHNN, CDR2 SYGVQD (reference sequence). The germline V and J ends were trimmed by 0 bases and 2 bases, with 8 bases remaining between them. CDR3 protein: CASSESNRPGNTIYF. As DNA, the CDR3 is TGCGCCAGCAGTGAGTCGAACAGGCCTGGAAACACCATATATTTT.

In its sample, this clone was seen once. The genes are TRBV4-3 and TRBJ1-1; TRBD1 aligns across 7 bases. V lost 0 bases to trimming and J lost 2 bases; unmatched junction nucleotides: 9. From germline, CDR1 is LGHNA and CDR2 YSLEER. The CDR3 loop spans 17 amino acids. The chain's CDR3 is CASSQDQGGLVNTEAFF. CDR3 sequence (DNA): TGCGCCAGCAGCCAAGATCAAGGGGGCCTGGTCAACACTGAAGCTTTCTTT.

The chain carries TRBV10-3 and TRBJ2-5; 10 bases are shared with TRBD1. The length of the CDR3 is 15 residues. Germline CDR1 ENHRY, CDR2 SYGVKD. V was clipped by 0 bases and J by 3 bases; unmatched bases: 1. CDR3 nucleotides: TGTGCCATCAGTGAGTCGGGGACAGGGGAAGAGACCCAGTACTTC. Protein: CAISESGTGEETQYF.

The chain links TRBV18 to TRBJ1-1; possibly TRBD1 for D (5 bases). CDR3 size: 12 residues. Trimming removed 8 bases at V and 1 base at J, with 8 bases between. Germline CDR1 and CDR2: KGHSH and LQKENI. The CDR3: CASHQGNTEAFF. In DNA, the CDR3 is TGTGCCAGCCACCAGGGGAACACTGAAGCTTTCTTT.

J is TRBJ2-2 and V is TRBV2; 7 nucleotides align to TRBD2. CDR1 is SNHLY and CDR2 is FYNNEI in the germline V gene. With 6 bases clipped from V and 1 base from J, the junction kept 11 bases outside the gene matches. The CDR3 is made up of 17 amino acids. The CDR3 DNA is TGTGCCAGCAGCCCACCATCAGCGGGGAGGAACACCGGGGAGCTGTTTTTT. This codes for CASSPPSAGRNTGELFF.

The chain uses TRBV27 and TRBJ2-5; the match to TRBD2 covers 7 bases. V trimming: 6 bases; J trimming: 0 bases; junction bases outside the gene matches: 4. CDR1 and CDR2 from the germline V gene are MNHEY and SMNVEV (reference sequence). The CDR3 covers 14 residues. The CDR3 DNA reads as TGTGCCAGCAGCTGGGGGGGGTACCAAGAGACCCAGTACTTC. Translation: CASSWGGYQETQYF.

This clone occurred a few times. The gene calls are TRBV7-9 and TRBJ1-4; 9 bases are shared with TRBD1. The CDR3 has 14 amino acids. Germline V gene lookup returns CDR1 SEHNR and CDR2 FQNEAQ (reference sequence). V trimming: 4 bases; J trimming: 7 bases; junction bases outside the gene matches: 4. CDR3 region: CASSSQGAVEKLFF. CDR3 coding DNA: TGTGCCAGCAGCTCACAGGGGGCTGTTGAAAAACTGTTTTTT. Together with reference TRBV7-9 and TRBJ1-4, the CDR3 gives the full variable domain: DTGVSQNPRHKITKRGQNVTFRCDPISEHNRLYWYRQTLGQGPEFLTYFQNEAQLEKSRLLSDRFSAERPKGSFSTLEIQRTEQGDSAMYLCASSSQGAVEKLFFGSGTQLSVL.

CDR3 in DNA: TGTGCCAGCAGTTTCGGACAGGGGGCTAATGGCTACACCTTC. Amino acids: CASSFGQGANGYTF. The chain employs TRBV6-6 and TRBJ1-2, with TRBD1 identical over 11 bases. In germline, CDR1 is MNHNY, CDR2 SVGAGI (reference sequence). The CDR3 runs to 14 residues. V lost 4 bases to trimming and J lost 6 bases; unmatched junction nucleotides: 4.

The V call is TRBV5-1, the J call TRBJ1-6; D not certain. Trimming cost V 4 bases and J 9 bases, with 14 bases left between them. The CDR3 consists of 14 residues. Per germline, CDR1 SGHRS and CDR2 YFSETQ. CDR3 sequence (DNA): TGCGCCAGCAGCCAGGACTCCCTGGGTTCACCCCTCCACTTT. It translates to CASSQDSLGSPLHF.

The chain couples TRBV7-9 to TRBJ2-2; D may be TRBD2 (5 bases). Trimming removed 5 bases at V and 0 bases at J, with 19 bases between. Germline CDR1 SEHNR, CDR2 FQNEAQ (reference sequence). CDR3 length: 18 residues. The CDR3 is CASSPRGGWHSNTGELFF. CDR3 sequence (DNA): TGTGCCAGCAGCCCCCGGGGTGGATGGCACTCGAACACCGGGGAGCTGTTTTTT. Based on the CDR3 plus reference TRBV7-9 and TRBJ2-2, the full variable domain is DTGVSQNPRHKITKRGQNVTFRCDPISEHNRLYWYRQTLGQGPEFLTYFQNEAQLEKSRLLSDRFSAERPKGSFSTLEIQRTEQGDSAMYLCASSPRGGWHSNTGELFFGEGSRLTVL.

The sample holds a few counts of this clone. The V gene is TRBV6-2 or TRBV6-3, the J gene TRBJ1-4; D is ambiguous. Germline V lookup: CDR1 MNHEY, CDR2 SVGEGT. The CDR3 is 14 residues long. Between the trimmed V and J ends, which lost 6 bases and 4 bases, there was a span of 12 bases. The DNA of the CDR3 is TGTGCCAGCAGCCCGAGAGGGATTAATGAAAAACTGTTTTTT. Its protein product is CASSPRGINEKLFF.

The chain carries TRBV30 and TRBJ1-3; D gene ambiguous. V was clipped by 5 bases and J by 1 base, with 12 bases between them. The CDR3 covers 14 residues. Looked up from germline, CDR1 is GTSNPN and CDR2 is SVGIG (reference sequence). The CDR3 sequence is CAWCNGFSGNTIYF. The CDR3 coding sequence is TGTGCCTGGTGCAACGGGTTTTCTGGAAACACCATATATTTT. The entire variable domain, with the rest obtained from reference TRBV30 and TRBJ1-3, is as follows: SQTIHQWPATLVQPVGSPLSLECTVEGTSNPNLYWYRQAAGRGLQLLFYSVGIGQISSEVPQNLSASRPQDRQFILSSKKLLLSDSGFYLCAWCNGFSGNTIYFGEGSWLTVV.

The rearrangement joins TRBV7-9 to TRBJ1-2, with TRBD1 matching 11 bases. This CDR3 has 15 amino acids. CDR1 is SEHNR and CDR2 is FQNEAQ in the germline V gene (reference sequence). The V segment lost 0 bases and the J segment 6 bases; nucleotides outside the gene matches: 3. CDR3 in amino acids: CASSLAGQGANGYTF. The CDR3 DNA reads TGTGCCAGCAGCTTAGCTGGACAGGGGGCGAATGGCTACACCTTC.

The genes are TRBV15 and TRBJ1-3, with a possible D match to TRBD1 (6 bases). CDR3 length: 16 amino acids. V lost 2 bases and J 0 bases, leaving 11 bases between the germline ends. CDR1 is LNHNV, CDR2 YYDKDF, per germline (reference sequence). CDR3 bases: TGTGCCACCAGCAGACTAAAGGGGGACTCTGGAAACACCATATATTTT. Its protein is CATSRLKGDSGNTIYF.

The chain employs TRBV5-5 and TRBJ1-3; 8 bases fit TRBD1. Germline CDR1 reads SGHKS; CDR2 reads YYEKEE (reference sequence). V gave up 0 bases and J gave up 0 bases; unmatched junction bases: 5. The CDR3 runs to 17 residues. The CDR3 loop is CASSLEGQGLSGNTIYF. The DNA of the CDR3 is TGTGCCAGCAGCTTGGAAGGACAGGGACTCTCTGGAAACACCATATATTTT.

The chain couples TRBV19 to TRBJ1-1, with D possibly TRBD1 on 5 matching bases. The CDR3 runs to 14 residues. V was cut by 1 base and J by 4 bases, with 10 bases left in between. Per the germline V gene, CDR1 is LNHDA and CDR2 is SQIVND (reference sequence). The CDR3: CASSIVGRSTEAFF. The CDR3 DNA reads as TGTGCCAGTAGTATAGTGGGGCGCAGCACTGAAGCTTTCTTT. Full variable domain (missing parts from reference TRBV19 and TRBJ1-1): DGGITQSPKYLFRKEGQNVTLSCEQNLNHDAMYWYRQDPGQGLRLIYYSQIVNDFQKGDIAEGYSVSREKKESFPLTVTSAQKNPTAFYLCASSIVGRSTEAFFGQGTRLTVV.

The chain uses TRBV19 and TRBJ1-2; TRBD1 matches at 10 bases. Germline V gene data show CDR1 as LNHDA and CDR2 as SQIVND (reference sequence). With V trimmed by 7 bases and J by 6 bases, 8 bases remained unmatched. This CDR3 region has 14 residues. The CDR3 region is CASTTTGGTDGYTF. The CDR3 DNA reads TGTGCCAGTACCACGACAGGGGGCACTGATGGCTACACCTTC. Together with reference TRBV19 and TRBJ1-2, the CDR3 gives the full variable domain: DGGITQSPKYLFRKEGQNVTLSCEQNLNHDAMYWYRQDPGQGLRLIYYSQIVNDFQKGDIAEGYSVSREKKESFPLTVTSAQKNPTAFYLCASTTTGGTDGYTFGSGTRLTVV.

The sample holds a few counts of this clone. CDR3 nucleotide sequence: TGTGCCAGCAGCTTAGGACTTTCAGATACGCAGTATTTT. It encodes CASSLGLSDTQYF. The chain links TRBV7-2 to TRBJ2-3; D gene ambiguous. The ends were cut back, 1 base at V and 4 bases at J, with 6 bases in the middle. This CDR3 is built from 13 residues. Germline CDR1 SGHTA, CDR2 FQGNSA.

The CDR3 sequence is CASSLDRGVRGYTF. DNA of the CDR3: TGTGCCAGCAGCTTAGACAGGGGTGTGAGAGGCTACACCTTC. This chain links TRBV7-2 with TRBJ1-2; 7 bases map to TRBD1. CDR1 SGHTA and CDR2 FQGNSA come from the germline V gene. The CDR3 is 14 residues long. V lost 1 base and J lost 8; bases outside the gene matches: 7.